The sequence of this T cell receptor (beta chain) was determined in a study of human T cells and chemical hapten exposure. Time point denoted: patch test 1, 2 weeks after DPC sensitization. Specified treatment: therapeutic diphenylcyclopropenone sensitization with weekly scalp DPC. Original processing methods: Sample-level TCR yields exhibited a median of approximately 88,000, with a range of 23,224 to 690,600. MiXCR was run by TCRdb on the RACE reads, yielding one entry per CDR3 protein. It is TCRdb's table, rather than the study itself, that gives the V and J calls and clone size. The sample has some 350,000 distinct CDR3 sequences; under 8% are singletons. This clonotype showed up just a few times. The junction departs from the called germline gene at one end, perhaps through a read error. CDR3 length: 12 amino acids. Germline lookup yields CDR1 SQVTM and CDR2 ANQGSEA.

V usage is TRBV29-1 and J usage is TRBJ1-3; TRBD1 matches 10 bases. The receptor comes from a woman under 30 with alopecia areata. Some clones in this sample may be carry-over from other donors' samples. The specimen comprised whole blood, sampled in connection with sensitization to the hapten diphenylcyclopropenone (DPC). In nucleotides, the CDR3 is TGTTCGGGACAGGGGACTGGAAACACCATATATTTT. As protein: CSGQGTGNTIYF.